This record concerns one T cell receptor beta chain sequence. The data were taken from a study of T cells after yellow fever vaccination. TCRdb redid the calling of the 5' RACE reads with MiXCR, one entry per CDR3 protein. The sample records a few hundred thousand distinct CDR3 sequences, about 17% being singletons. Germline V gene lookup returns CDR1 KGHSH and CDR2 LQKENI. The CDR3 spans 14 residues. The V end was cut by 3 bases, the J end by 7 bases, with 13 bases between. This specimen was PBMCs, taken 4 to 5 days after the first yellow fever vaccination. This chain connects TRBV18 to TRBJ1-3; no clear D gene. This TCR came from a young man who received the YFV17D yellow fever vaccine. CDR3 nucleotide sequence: TGTGCCAGCTCACCGGGATCACAAGGGAACACCATATATTTT. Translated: CASSPGSQGNTIYF. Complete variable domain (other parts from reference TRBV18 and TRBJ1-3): NAGVMQNPRHLVRRRGQEARLRCSPMKGHSHVYWYRQLPEEGLKFMVYLQKENIIDESGMPKERFSAEFPKEGPSILRIQQVVRGDSAAYFCASSPGSQGNTIYFGEGSWLTVV.